These 25 T cell receptor beta chains came from one sample sequenced in a study of blood T cell repertoires in COVID-19. The assay was immunoSEQ multiplex PCR, and TCRdb's table has in-frame clones only and misses some. The sample shows about 250,000 clones, 80% to 90% of them seen only once. Input material: PBMCs or T cells enriched from blood (not recorded which). Receptor source: a woman younger than 45 who had recovered from COVID-19.

The CDR3: CASTRRNTEAFF. The CDR3 nucleotides read TGTGCCAGCACTAGGAGAAACACTGAAGCTTTCTTT. This chain connects TRBV19 to TRBJ1-1; D uncertain. CDR1 and CDR2 from the germline V gene are LNHDA and SQIVND (reference sequence). Trimming removed 9 bases at V and 2 bases at J, with 10 bases between. CDR3 length: 12 amino acids.

The chain carries TRBV28 and TRBJ2-7; D may be TRBD2 (5 bases). V was clipped by 5 bases and J by 2 bases, with 13 bases between them. CDR3 size: 14 residues. Per germline, CDR1 MDHEN and CDR2 SYDVKM. CDR3 bases: TGTGCCAGCAGTAGCGGCCAGTTACCCTACGAGCAGTACTTC. It specifies CASSSGQLPYEQYF.

The chain combines TRBV7-9 with TRBJ2-1; 11 positions agree with TRBD2. Losses at the gene ends were 5 bases for V and 3 bases for J; bases not matched to a gene: 6. The CDR3 length is 16 residues. Germline lookup yields CDR1 SEHNR and CDR2 FQNEAQ (reference sequence). CDR3 sequence: CASSTYSGRVYNEQFF. CDR3 DNA: TGTGCCAGCAGCACCTATAGCGGGAGGGTCTACAATGAGCAGTTCTTC.

This clone counts as medium-sized. The J gene is TRBJ2-7, the V gene TRBV5-1; TRBD2 matches at 7 bases. The CDR3 runs 14 residues. The V segment lost 0 bases and the J segment 4 bases; nucleotides outside the gene matches: 4. CDR1 and CDR2 (germline): SGHRS, YFSETQ. The CDR3 bases are TGCGCCAGCAGCTTGGGTCCTAGCGGTTACGAGCAGTACTTC. The encoded protein is CASSLGPSGYEQYF.

The chain uses TRBV19 and TRBJ1-1, with 11 positions matching TRBD1. The CDR3 covers 12 residues. Trimming removed 11 bases from V and 4 bases from J; junction bases left unmatched: 3. Looked up from germline, CDR1 is LNHDA and CDR2 is SQIVND (reference sequence). For the CDR3, the DNA is TGTGCCTGCGGGACAGGGGGCACTGAAGCTTTCTTT. Translation: CACGTGGTEAFF.

This clone was seen once. This chain uses TRBV5-6 with TRBJ1-4; 7 bases fit TRBD1. The CDR3 has 18 amino acids. Germline loops: CDR1 SGHDT, CDR2 YYEEEE. V lost 4 bases to trimming and J lost 4 bases; unmatched junction nucleotides: 16. The CDR3 loop reads CASSHTSLRQGLNEKLFF. The CDR3 DNA reads TGTGCCAGCAGCCACACCTCCCTAAGACAGGGACTTAATGAAAAACTGTTTTTT.

The CDR3: CATSRGRIYGGTEAFF. CDR3 in DNA: TGTGCCACCAGCAGAGGGCGAATTTACGGCGGCACTGAAGCTTTCTTT. J is TRBJ1-1 and V is TRBV15, with D unclear. The CDR3 has 16 residues. Germline values: CDR1 LNHNV, CDR2 YYDKDF (reference sequence). V was shortened by 1 base and J by 4 bases, with 16 bases between the two germline ends. Variable domain in full (rest from reference TRBV15 and TRBJ1-1): DAMVIQNPRYQVTQFGKPVTLSCSQTLNHNVMYWYQQKSSQAPKLLFHYYDKDFNNEADTPDNFQSRRPNTSFCFLDIRSPGLGDTAMYLCATSRGRIYGGTEAFFGQGTRLTVV.

The chain combines TRBV12-3 or TRBV12-4 with TRBJ1-2; the D gene is possibly TRBD1 (5 bases). The ends were cut back, 4 bases at V and 6 bases at J, with 9 bases in the middle. This CDR3 is built from 12 residues. CDR3 nucleotide sequence: TGTGCCAGCAGTTCGACAGTAAATGGCTACACCTTC. Translation gives CASSSTVNGYTF.

The chain uses TRBV3-1 (or the pseudogene TRBV3-2) and TRBJ1-3; D gene ambiguous. CDR3 length: 15 amino acids. V lost 2 bases, J lost 0 bases, and 8 bases lay in between. From germline, CDR1 is LGHDT and CDR2 YNNKEL (reference sequence). CDR3 residues: CASSQQAYSGNTIYF. The CDR3 DNA reads as TGTGCCAGCAGCCAACAGGCTTACTCTGGAAACACCATATATTTT.

This clone was counted only a few times. J is TRBJ2-7 and V is TRBV4-1; D is perhaps TRBD1 (6 bases). Germline lookup yields CDR1 MGHRA and CDR2 YSYEKL. The CDR3 contains 14 residues. V was pared by 4 bases and J by 6 bases, with 16 bases between. The CDR3 loop is CASSPAGDLGEQYF. DNA for the CDR3: TGCGCCAGCAGCCCCGCAGGGGACCTGGGCGAGCAGTACTTC.

This clone has only one observation. This chain links TRBV19 with TRBJ1-2; a weak D match, TRBD1 (5 bases). The ends were cut back, 4 bases at V and 5 bases at J, with 14 bases in the middle. The CDR3 is made up of 14 amino acids. Looked up from germline, CDR1 is LNHDA and CDR2 is SQIVND (reference sequence). CDR3 bases: TGTGCCAGTAGTAGGGACTATCAGTCGTATGGCTACACCTTC. Translating gives CASSRDYQSYGYTF.

The chain is built from TRBV7-8 and TRBJ2-7, with 7 bases lining up with TRBD1. CDR1 is SGHVS and CDR2 is FQNEAQ in the germline V gene. This CDR3 has 14 amino acids. The ends lost 1 base at V and 3 bases at J; junction bases unmatched: 3. CDR3: CASSLGRGSYEQYF. CDR3 nucleotides: TGTGCCAGCAGCTTAGGCAGGGGGAGCTACGAGCAGTACTTC. The entire variable domain, with the rest obtained from reference TRBV7-8 and TRBJ2-7, is as follows: GAGVSQSPRYKVAKRGQDVALRCDPISGHVSLFWYQQALGQGPEFLTYFQNEAQLDKSGLPSDRFFAERPEGSVSTLKIQRTQQEDSAVYLCASSLGRGSYEQYFGPGTRLTVT.

The chain's CDR3 is CASSEGGSNSPLHF. CDR3 coding DNA: TGTGCCAGCAGTGAGGGGGGATCGAATTCACCCCTCCACTTT. V usage is TRBV25-1 and J usage is TRBJ1-6, with a tentative D call TRBD1 (5 bases). Germline CDR1 MGHDK, CDR2 SYGVNS. The V and J ends lost 3 bases and 7 bases respectively, with 10 bases between them. The CDR3 totals 14 residues. Together with reference TRBV25-1 and TRBJ1-6, the CDR3 gives the full variable domain: EADIYQTPRYLVIGTGKKITLECSQTMGHDKMYWYQQDPGMELHLIHYSYGVNSTEKGDLSSESTVSRIRTEHFPLTLESARPSHTSQYLCASSEGGSNSPLHFGNGTRLTVT.

This clone was seen only a few times. V and J are TRBV27 and TRBJ1-5; TRBD1 aligns across 12 bases. The CDR3 extends over 18 amino acids. The V segment lost 5 bases and the J segment 6 bases; nucleotides outside the gene matches: 14. Germline CDR1 MNHEY, CDR2 SMNVEV (reference sequence). The CDR3 loop is CASSPTLRGTGGSQPQHF. The CDR3, as DNA: TGTGCCAGCAGTCCTACCCTCCGGGGGACAGGGGGCTCTCAGCCCCAGCATTTT.

The rearrangement uses TRBV3-1 (or the pseudogene TRBV3-2) and TRBJ1-4; weak D call: TRBD1 (6 bases). The CDR3 sequence is 14 residues long. From germline, CDR1 is LGHDT and CDR2 YNNKEL (reference sequence). V was pared by 7 bases and J by 3 bases, with 12 bases between. CDR3 nucleotides: TGTGCCAGCAAGAACAGGGTGGCTAATGAAAAACTGTTTTTT. Translation gives CASKNRVANEKLFF.

V usage is TRBV28 and J usage is TRBJ1-2; tentatively, D is TRBD1 (6 bases). Per germline, CDR1 MDHEN and CDR2 SYDVKM. V dropped 4 bases and J dropped 8 bases, with 14 bases sitting between them. The CDR3 is 13 residues long. As DNA, the CDR3 is TGTGCCAGCAGTTGGACAGAGGCCATGGGCTACACCTTC. Amino acid sequence: CASSWTEAMGYTF.

The chain recombines TRBV6-1 with TRBJ1-4; the D gene is possibly TRBD1 (5 bases). Germline CDR1 MNHNS, CDR2 SASEGT. The germline V and J ends were trimmed by 2 bases and 5 bases, with 12 bases remaining between them. This CDR3 has 15 residues. The CDR3 region has the DNA TGTGCCAGCAGTGAATCCGGGGGGTTAAATGAAAAACTGTTTTTT. Its translation: CASSESGGLNEKLFF.

The chain couples TRBV7-8 to TRBJ1-4; TRBD1 aligns across 10 bases. This CDR3 is built from 16 residues. J gave up 6 bases and V 3 bases, and 7 bases lay outside the gene matches. Germline V gene sequence: CDR1 SGHVS, CDR2 FQNEAQ. CDR3 bases: TGTGCCAGCAGCTTGCCTTCGGGACAGGGGTATGAAAAACTGTTTTTT. It specifies CASSLPSGQGYEKLFF. Full variable domain (remainder filled in from reference TRBV7-8 and TRBJ1-4): GAGVSQSPRYKVAKRGQDVALRCDPISGHVSLFWYQQALGQGPEFLTYFQNEAQLDKSGLPSDRFFAERPEGSVSTLKIQRTQQEDSAVYLCASSLPSGQGYEKLFFGSGTQLSVL.

This chain uses TRBV5-4 with TRBJ1-1; 8 positions match TRBD1. This CDR3 spans 16 amino acids. The junction had 7 bases not matched to a gene; V was cut back by 3 bases and J by 0 bases. The germline gives CDR1 SGHNT, CDR2 YYREEE (reference sequence). The CDR3 nucleotides are TGTGCCAGCAGCTCCAAGAAGACAGGGGTGAACACTGAAGCTTTCTTT. This translates into CASSSKKTGVNTEAFF.

The rearrangement joins TRBV25-1 to TRBJ2-2, with TRBD1 matching 8 bases. From germline, CDR1 is MGHDK and CDR2 SYGVNS. The CDR3 consists of 15 residues. V was clipped by 3 bases and J by 6 bases; unmatched bases: 6. CDR3 residues: CASSDLDRVAGELFF. The CDR3 bases are TGTGCCAGCAGTGACCTGGACAGGGTTGCCGGGGAGCTGTTTTTT.

The rearrangement links TRBV9 to TRBJ2-1, with D perhaps matching TRBD2 (5 bases). The CDR3 has 15 residues. Trimming left V 7 bases short and J 6 bases short, with 20 bases between. Germline values: CDR1 SGDLS, CDR2 YYNGEE. CDR3: CASSQWASIANEQFF. CDR3 sequence (DNA): TGTGCCAGCTCTCAGTGGGCTAGCATCGCCAATGAGCAGTTCTTC. The complete variable domain, with remaining parts taken from reference TRBV9 and TRBJ2-1, reads DSGVTQTPKHLITATGQRVTLRCSPRSGDLSVYWYQQSLDQGLQFLIQYYNGEERAKGNILERFSAQQFPDLHSELNLSSLELGDSALYFCASSQWASIANEQFFGPGTRLTVL.

V and J are TRBV30 and TRBJ1-5; no firm D call. Trimming removed 0 bases from V and 4 bases from J, with 7 bases in between. The CDR3 sequence is 13 residues long. Per germline, CDR1 GTSNPN and CDR2 SVGIG (reference sequence). CDR3 coding DNA: TGTGCCTGGAGTGTTTCAGGAAATCAGCCCCAGCATTTT. Translating it yields CAWSVSGNQPQHF. The full variable domain, its missing parts supplied by reference TRBV30 and TRBJ1-5, is SQTIHQWPATLVQPVGSPLSLECTVEGTSNPNLYWYRQAAGRGLQLLFYSVGIGQISSEVPQNLSASRPQDRQFILSSKKLLLSDSGFYLCAWSVSGNQPQHFGDGTRLSIL.

J is TRBJ2-3 and V is TRBV29-1; 8 bases map to TRBD1. Germline V gene lookup returns CDR1 SQVTM and CDR2 ANQGSEA. The CDR3 is 20 residues long. The junction had 28 bases not matched to a gene; V was cut back by 7 bases and J by 4 bases. Here the CDR3 DNA reads TGCAGCGCTGCGACGGGGACAGGAAACCCTGAGAGAGGGGCCCCAGATACGCAGTATTTT. Protein sequence: CSAATGTGNPERGAPDTQYF.

The chain has TRBV11-1 and TRBJ2-7; D is possibly TRBD2 (5 bases). Trimming pared 5 bases from V and 0 bases from J, leaving 14 bases between. CDR3 length: 15 amino acids. Germline-derived CDR1 and CDR2 are SGHAT and FQDESV (reference sequence). The CDR3 DNA follows: TGTGCCAGCAGCGAAACGGGAACAGTCTCCTACGAGCAGTACTTC. It encodes CASSETGTVSYEQYF.

V is TRBV19 and J is TRBJ2-3; 7 nucleotides line up with TRBD2. V lost 6 bases to trimming and J lost 4 bases; unmatched junction nucleotides: 10. The CDR3 extends over 15 amino acids. CDR1 LNHDA and CDR2 SQIVND come from the germline V gene (reference sequence). The CDR3: CASSWREGTADTQYF. The CDR3 DNA reads as TGTGCCAGTAGCTGGAGGGAGGGGACCGCAGATACGCAGTATTTT.